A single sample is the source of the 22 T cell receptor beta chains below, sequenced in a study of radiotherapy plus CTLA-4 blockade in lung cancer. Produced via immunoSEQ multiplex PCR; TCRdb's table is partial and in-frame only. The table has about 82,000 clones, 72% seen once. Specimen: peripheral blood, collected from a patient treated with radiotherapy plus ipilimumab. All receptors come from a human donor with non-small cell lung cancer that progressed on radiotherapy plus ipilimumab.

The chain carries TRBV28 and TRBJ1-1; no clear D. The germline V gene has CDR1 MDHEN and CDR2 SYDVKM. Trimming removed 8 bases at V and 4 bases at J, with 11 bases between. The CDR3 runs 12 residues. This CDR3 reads CASGRMGTEAFF. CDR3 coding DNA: TGTGCCAGCGGGAGGATGGGCACTGAAGCTTTCTTT.

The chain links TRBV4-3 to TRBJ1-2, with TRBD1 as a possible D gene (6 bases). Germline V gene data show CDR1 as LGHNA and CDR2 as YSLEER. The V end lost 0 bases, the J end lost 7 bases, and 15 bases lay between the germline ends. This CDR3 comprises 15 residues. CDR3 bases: TGCGCCAGCAGCCAAGATAAGACACAGGGTTTTGGCTACACCTTC. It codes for CASSQDKTQGFGYTF.

The DNA for the CDR3 is TGCAGTCACGGGGACGACTACGAGCAGTACTTC. It yields the protein CSHGDDYEQYF. The J gene is TRBJ2-7, the V gene TRBV20-1; D is perhaps TRBD1 or TRBD2 (5 bases each). The CDR3 extends over 11 amino acids. The germline V gene has CDR1 DFQATT and CDR2 SNEGSKA (reference sequence). The V end lost 8 bases, the J end lost 3 bases, and 11 bases lay between the germline ends.

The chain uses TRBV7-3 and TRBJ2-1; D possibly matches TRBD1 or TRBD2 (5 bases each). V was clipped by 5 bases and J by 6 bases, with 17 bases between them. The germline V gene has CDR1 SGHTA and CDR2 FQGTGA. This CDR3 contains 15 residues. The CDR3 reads CASSQSRAGSNEQFF. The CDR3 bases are TGTGCCAGCAGCCAATCCCGCGCAGGGAGCAATGAGCAGTTCTTC.

CDR3: CASSSVRPGGETQYF. The CDR3 DNA follows: TGTGCCAGCAGCTCGGTCAGACCTGGGGGGGAGACCCAGTACTTC. This chain connects TRBV7-9 to TRBJ2-5, with D perhaps TRBD2 (6 bases). Germline-derived CDR1 and CDR2 are SEHNR and FQNEAQ (reference sequence). Trimming left V 4 bases short and J 5 bases short, with 17 bases between. The CDR3 is made up of 15 amino acids.

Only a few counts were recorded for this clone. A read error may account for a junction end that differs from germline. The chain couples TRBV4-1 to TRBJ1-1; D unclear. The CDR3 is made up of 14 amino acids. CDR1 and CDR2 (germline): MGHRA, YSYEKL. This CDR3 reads CASSFRTVNTEAFF. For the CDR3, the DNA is TGTGCCAGCAGCTTTAGGACTGTGAACACTGAAGCTTTCTTT.

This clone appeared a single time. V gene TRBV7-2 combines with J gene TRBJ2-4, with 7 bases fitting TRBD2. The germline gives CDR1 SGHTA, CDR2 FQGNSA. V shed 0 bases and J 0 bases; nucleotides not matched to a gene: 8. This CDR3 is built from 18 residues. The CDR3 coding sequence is TGTGCCAGCAGCTTAGCGCCACGTAGCGGGCCAGCCAAAAACATTCAGTACTTC. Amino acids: CASSLAPRSGPAKNIQYF.

The CDR3 protein is CARSGDPSSYNEQFF. CDR3 coding DNA: TGTGCCAGGAGCGGGGATCCTAGCTCCTACAATGAGCAGTTCTTC. The chain recombines TRBV2 with TRBJ2-1; TRBD2 agrees at 7 bases. The CDR3 length is 15 residues. The V segment lost 9 bases and the J segment 0 bases; nucleotides outside the gene matches: 8. Germline V gene lookup returns CDR1 SNHLY and CDR2 FYNNEI.

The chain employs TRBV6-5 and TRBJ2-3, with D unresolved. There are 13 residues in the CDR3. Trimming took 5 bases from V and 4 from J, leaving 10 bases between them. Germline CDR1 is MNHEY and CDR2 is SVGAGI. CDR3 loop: CASSHSDPDTQYF. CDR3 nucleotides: TGTGCCAGCAGTCACAGTGATCCAGATACGCAGTATTTT.

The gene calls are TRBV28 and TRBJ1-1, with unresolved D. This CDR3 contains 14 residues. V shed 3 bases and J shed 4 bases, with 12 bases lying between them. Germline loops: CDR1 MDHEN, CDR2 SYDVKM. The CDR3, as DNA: TGTGCCAGCAGTTTGCGCCCCGCCGGCACTGAAGCTTTCTTT. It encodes CASSLRPAGTEAFF.

The CDR3 bases are TGTGCCACCAGCAGAGGCGTCAGTCAAAGCTACGAGCAGTACTTC. Encoded protein: CATSRGVSQSYEQYF. This chain links TRBV15 with TRBJ2-7; D is ambiguous. The V end lost 1 base, the J end lost 3 bases, and 13 bases lay between the germline ends. The CDR3 covers 15 residues. Germline values: CDR1 LNHNV, CDR2 YYDKDF (reference sequence).

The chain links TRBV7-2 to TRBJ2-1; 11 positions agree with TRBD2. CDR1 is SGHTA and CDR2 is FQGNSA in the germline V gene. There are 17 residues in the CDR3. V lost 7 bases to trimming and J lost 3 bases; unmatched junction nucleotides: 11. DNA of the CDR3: TGTGCCAGCACCCCTCACCCTAGCGGGAGGTTCTACAATGAGCAGTTCTTC. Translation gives CASTPHPSGRFYNEQFF. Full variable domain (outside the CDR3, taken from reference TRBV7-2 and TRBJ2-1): GAGVSQSPSNKVTEKGKDVELRCDPISGHTALYWYRQSLGQGLEFLIYFQGNSAPDKSGLPSDRFSAERTGGSVSTLTIQRTQQEDSAVYLCASTPHPSGRFYNEQFFGPGTRLTVL.

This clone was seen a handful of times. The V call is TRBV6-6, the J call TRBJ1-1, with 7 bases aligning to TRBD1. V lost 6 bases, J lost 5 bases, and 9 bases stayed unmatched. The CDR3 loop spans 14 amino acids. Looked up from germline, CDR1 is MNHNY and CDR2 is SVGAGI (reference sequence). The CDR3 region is CASRYTGAGTEAFF. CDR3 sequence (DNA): TGTGCCAGCAGATATACAGGGGCAGGGACTGAAGCTTTCTTT.

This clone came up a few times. CDR3 in amino acids: CASSMRVNEQFF. CDR3 sequence (DNA): TGTGCCAGTAGTATGCGGGTCAATGAGCAGTTCTTC. V and J are TRBV19 and TRBJ2-1; perhaps TRBD2 as D (5 bases). Germline CDR1 LNHDA, CDR2 SQIVND (reference sequence). This CDR3 comprises 12 residues. Deletions cut 3 bases from V and 6 bases from J, with 6 bases between.

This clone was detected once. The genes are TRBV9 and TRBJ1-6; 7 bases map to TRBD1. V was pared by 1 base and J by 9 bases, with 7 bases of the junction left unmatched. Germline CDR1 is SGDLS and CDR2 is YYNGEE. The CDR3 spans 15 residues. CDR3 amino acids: CASSVSGQVTSPLHF. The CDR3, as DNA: TGTGCCAGCAGCGTAAGCGGACAGGTGACTTCACCCCTCCACTTT.

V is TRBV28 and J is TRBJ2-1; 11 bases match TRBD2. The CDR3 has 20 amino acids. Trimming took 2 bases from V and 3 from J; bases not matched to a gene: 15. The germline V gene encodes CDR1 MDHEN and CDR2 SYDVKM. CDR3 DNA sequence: TGTGCCAGCAGTTTACTAACAGGGGTCATCACTAGCGGGGGCTACAATGAGCAGTTCTTC. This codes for CASSLLTGVITSGGYNEQFF.

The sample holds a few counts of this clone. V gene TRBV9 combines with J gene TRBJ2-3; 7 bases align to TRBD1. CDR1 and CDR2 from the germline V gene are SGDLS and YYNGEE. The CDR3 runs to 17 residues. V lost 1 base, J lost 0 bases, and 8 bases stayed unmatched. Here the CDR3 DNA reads TGTGCCAGCAGCGTATCGGGACAGTTCCTTAGCACAGATACGCAGTATTTT. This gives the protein CASSVSGQFLSTDTQYF.

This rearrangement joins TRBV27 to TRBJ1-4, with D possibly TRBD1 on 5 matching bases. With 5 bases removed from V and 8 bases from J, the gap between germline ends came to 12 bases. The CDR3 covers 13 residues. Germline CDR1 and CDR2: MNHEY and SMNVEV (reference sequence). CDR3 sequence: CASSRLREEKLFF. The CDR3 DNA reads TGTGCCAGCAGTCGCCTCAGGGAGGAAAAACTGTTTTTT.

CDR3 sequence: CASSPRTDSNYGYTF. Here the CDR3 DNA reads TGTGCCAGCAGCCCCCGGACAGATTCTAACTATGGCTACACCTTC. V and J are TRBV7-8 and TRBJ1-2; a possible D gene is TRBD1 (6 bases). Per germline, CDR1 SGHVS and CDR2 FQNEAQ. The V and J ends lost 5 bases and 0 bases respectively, with 13 bases between them. This CDR3 is built from 15 residues. The full variable domain, with the rest looked up from reference TRBV7-8 and TRBJ1-2, is GAGVSQSPRYKVAKRGQDVALRCDPISGHVSLFWYQQALGQGPEFLTYFQNEAQLDKSGLPSDRFFAERPEGSVSTLKIQRTQQEDSAVYLCASSPRTDSNYGYTFGSGTRLTVV.

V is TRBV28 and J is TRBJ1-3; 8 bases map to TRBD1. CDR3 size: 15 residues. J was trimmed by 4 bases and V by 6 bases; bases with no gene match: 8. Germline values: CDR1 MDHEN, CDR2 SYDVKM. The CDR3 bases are TGTGCCAGCAGGCCACAGGGGGTTGGAGGAAACACCATATATTTT. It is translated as CASRPQGVGGNTIYF.

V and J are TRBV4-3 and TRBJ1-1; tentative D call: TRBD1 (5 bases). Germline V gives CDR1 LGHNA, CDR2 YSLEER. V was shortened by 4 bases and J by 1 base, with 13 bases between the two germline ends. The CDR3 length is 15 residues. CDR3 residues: CASSLEGLWNTEAFF. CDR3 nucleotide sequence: TGCGCCAGCAGCCTTGAGGGACTTTGGAACACTGAAGCTTTCTTT.

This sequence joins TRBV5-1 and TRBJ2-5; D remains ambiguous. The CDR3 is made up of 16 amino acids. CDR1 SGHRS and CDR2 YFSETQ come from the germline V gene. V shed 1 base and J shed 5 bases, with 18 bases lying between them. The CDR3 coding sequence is TGCGCCAGCAGCTTGAACAGTAGGGTATCTGGGGAGACCCAGTACTTC. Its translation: CASSLNSRVSGETQYF.